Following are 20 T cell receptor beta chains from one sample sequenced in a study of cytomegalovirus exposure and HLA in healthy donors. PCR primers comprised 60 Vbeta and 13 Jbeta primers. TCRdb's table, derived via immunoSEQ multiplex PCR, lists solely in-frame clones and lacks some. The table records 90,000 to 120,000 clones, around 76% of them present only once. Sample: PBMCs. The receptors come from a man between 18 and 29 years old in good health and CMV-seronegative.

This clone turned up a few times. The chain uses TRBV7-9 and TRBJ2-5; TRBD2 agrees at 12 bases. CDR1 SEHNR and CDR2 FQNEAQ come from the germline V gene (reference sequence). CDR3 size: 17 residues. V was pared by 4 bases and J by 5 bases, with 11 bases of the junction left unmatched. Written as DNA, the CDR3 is TGTGCCAGCAGCTCTACTAGCGGGGGGTACCGAGGGGAGACCCAGTACTTC. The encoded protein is CASSSTSGGYRGETQYF. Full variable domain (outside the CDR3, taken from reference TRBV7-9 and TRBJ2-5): DTGVSQNPRHKITKRGQNVTFRCDPISEHNRLYWYRQTLGQGPEFLTYFQNEAQLEKSRLLSDRFSAERPKGSFSTLEIQRTEQGDSAMYLCASSSTSGGYRGETQYFGPGTRLLVL.

The CDR3 sequence is CASSQGTGYNSPLHF. The DNA of the CDR3 is TGCGCCAGCAGCCAAGGGACAGGCTATAATTCACCCCTCCACTTT. The rearrangement uses TRBV5-1 and TRBJ1-6; TRBD1 aligns across 8 bases. The CDR3 length is 15 residues. Unmatched junction bases numbered 3, after V lost 4 bases and J lost 3 bases. CDR1 SGHRS and CDR2 YFSETQ come from the germline V gene. Supplemented by reference TRBV5-1 and TRBJ1-6, the full variable domain reads KAGVTQTPRYLIKTRGQQVTLSCSPISGHRSVSWYQQTPGQGLQFLFEYFSETQRNKGNFPGRFSGRQFSNSRSEMNVSTLELGDSALYLCASSQGTGYNSPLHFGNGTRLTVT.

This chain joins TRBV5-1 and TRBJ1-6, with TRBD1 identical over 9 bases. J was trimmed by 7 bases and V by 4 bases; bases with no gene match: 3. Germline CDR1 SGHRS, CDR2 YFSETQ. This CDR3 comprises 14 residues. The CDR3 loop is CASSETGGNSPLHF. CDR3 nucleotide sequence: TGCGCCAGCAGCGAGACAGGGGGGAATTCACCCCTCCACTTT.

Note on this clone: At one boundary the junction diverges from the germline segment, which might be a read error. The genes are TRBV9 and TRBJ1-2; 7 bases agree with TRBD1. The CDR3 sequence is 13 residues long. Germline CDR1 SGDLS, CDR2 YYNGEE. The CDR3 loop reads CASSGQGLYGYPF. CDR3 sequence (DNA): TGTGCCAGCAGCGGACAGGGTCTCTATGGCTACCCCTTC.

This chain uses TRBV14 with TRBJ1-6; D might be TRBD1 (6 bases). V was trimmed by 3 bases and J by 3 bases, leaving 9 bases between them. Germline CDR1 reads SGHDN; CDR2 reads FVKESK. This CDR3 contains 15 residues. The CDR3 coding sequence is TGTGCCAGCAGCCAGGGGGCGATCTATAATTCACCCCTCCACTTT. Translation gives CASSQGAIYNSPLHF. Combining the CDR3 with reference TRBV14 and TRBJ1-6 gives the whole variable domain EAGVTQFPSHSVIEKGQTVTLRCDPISGHDNLYWYRRVMGKEIKFLLHFVKESKQDESGMPNNRFLAERTGGTYSTLKVQPAELEDSGVYFCASSQGAIYNSPLHFGNGTRLTVT.

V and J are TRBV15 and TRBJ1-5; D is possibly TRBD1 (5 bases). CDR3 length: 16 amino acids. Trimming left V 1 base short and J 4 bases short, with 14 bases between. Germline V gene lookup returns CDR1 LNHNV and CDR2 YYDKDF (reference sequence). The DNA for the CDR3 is TGTGCCACCAGCAGAGGGGAGGGGCGCAGGAATCAGCCCCAGCATTTT. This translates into CATSRGEGRRNQPQHF.

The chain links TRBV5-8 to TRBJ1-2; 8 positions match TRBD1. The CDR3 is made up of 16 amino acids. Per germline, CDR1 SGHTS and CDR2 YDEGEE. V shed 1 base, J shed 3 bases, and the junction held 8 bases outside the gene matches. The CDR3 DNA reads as TGTGCCAGCAGCTTGCCATGGGACAGGACTGACTATGGCTACACCTTC. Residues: CASSLPWDRTDYGYTF. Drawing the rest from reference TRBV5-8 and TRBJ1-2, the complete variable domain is EAGVTQSPTHLIKTRGQQATLRCSPISGHTSVYWYQQALGLGLQFLLWYDEGEERNRGNFPPRFSGRQFPNYSSELNVNALELEDSALYLCASSLPWDRTDYGYTFGSGTRLTVV.

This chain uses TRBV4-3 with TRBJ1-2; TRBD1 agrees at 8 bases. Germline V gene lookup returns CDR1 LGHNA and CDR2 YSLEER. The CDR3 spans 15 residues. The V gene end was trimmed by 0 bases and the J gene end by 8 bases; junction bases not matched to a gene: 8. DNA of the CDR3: TGCGCCAGCAGCCAAGAGTGGAGACAGGGGTTCGGCTACACCTTC. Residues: CASSQEWRQGFGYTF.

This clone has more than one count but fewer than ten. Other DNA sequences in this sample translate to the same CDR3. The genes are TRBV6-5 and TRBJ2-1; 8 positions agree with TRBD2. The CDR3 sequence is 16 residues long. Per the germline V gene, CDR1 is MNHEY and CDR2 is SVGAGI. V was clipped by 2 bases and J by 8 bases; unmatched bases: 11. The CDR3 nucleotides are TGTGCCAGCAGTTACATGACTAGCGTTGGGTTGGATGAGCAGTTCTTC. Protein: CASSYMTSVGLDEQFF.

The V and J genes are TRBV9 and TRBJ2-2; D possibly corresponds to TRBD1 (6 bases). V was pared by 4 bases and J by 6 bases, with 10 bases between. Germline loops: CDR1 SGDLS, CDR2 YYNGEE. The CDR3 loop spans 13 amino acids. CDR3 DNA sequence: TGTGCCAGCAGCCCACAGGGTCCCGGGGAGCTGTTTTTT. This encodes CASSPQGPGELFF.

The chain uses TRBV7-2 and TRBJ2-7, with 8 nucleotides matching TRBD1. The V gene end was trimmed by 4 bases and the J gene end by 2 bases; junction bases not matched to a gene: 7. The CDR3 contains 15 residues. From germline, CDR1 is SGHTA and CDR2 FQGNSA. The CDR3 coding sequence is TGTGCCAGCAGCTGGGACAGGCGCGTTACCTACGAGCAGTACTTC. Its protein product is CASSWDRRVTYEQYF.

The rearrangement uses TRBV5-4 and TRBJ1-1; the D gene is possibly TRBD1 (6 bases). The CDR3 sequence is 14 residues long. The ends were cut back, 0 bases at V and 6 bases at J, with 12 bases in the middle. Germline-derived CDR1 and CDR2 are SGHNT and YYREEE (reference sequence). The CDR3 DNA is TGTGCCAGCAGCTTGGAAGCGGGGGCGGCTGAAGCTTTCTTT. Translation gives CASSLEAGAAEAFF.

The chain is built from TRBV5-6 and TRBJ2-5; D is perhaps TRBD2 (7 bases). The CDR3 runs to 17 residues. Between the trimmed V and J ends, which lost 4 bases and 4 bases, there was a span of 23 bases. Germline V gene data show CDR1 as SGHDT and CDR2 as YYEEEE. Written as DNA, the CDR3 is TGTGCCAGCAGCCCTCTAGGGGGGGCTTCGGGAAGAGAGACCCAGTACTTC. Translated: CASSPLGGASGRETQYF. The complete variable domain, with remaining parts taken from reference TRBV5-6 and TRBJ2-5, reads DAGVTQSPTHLIKTRGQQVTLRCSPKSGHDTVSWYQQALGQGPQFIFQYYEEEERQRGNFPDRFSGHQFPNYSSELNVNALLLGDSALYLCASSPLGGASGRETQYFGPGTRLLVL.

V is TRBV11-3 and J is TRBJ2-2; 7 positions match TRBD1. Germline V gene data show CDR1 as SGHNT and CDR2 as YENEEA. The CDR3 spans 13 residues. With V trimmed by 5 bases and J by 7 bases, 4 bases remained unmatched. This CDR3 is CASSQGGNGELFF. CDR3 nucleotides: TGTGCCAGCAGCCAAGGGGGCAACGGGGAGCTGTTTTTT.

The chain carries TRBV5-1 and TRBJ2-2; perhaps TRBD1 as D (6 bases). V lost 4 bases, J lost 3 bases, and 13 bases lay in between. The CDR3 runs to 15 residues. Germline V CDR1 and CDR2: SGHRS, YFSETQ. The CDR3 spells CASSAKQGDTGELFF. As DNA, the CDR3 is TGCGCCAGCAGCGCCAAACAGGGAGACACCGGGGAGCTGTTTTTT. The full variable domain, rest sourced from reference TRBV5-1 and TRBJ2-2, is KAGVTQTPRYLIKTRGQQVTLSCSPISGHRSVSWYQQTPGQGLQFLFEYFSETQRNKGNFPGRFSGRQFSNSRSEMNVSTLELGDSALYLCASSAKQGDTGELFFGEGSRLTVL.

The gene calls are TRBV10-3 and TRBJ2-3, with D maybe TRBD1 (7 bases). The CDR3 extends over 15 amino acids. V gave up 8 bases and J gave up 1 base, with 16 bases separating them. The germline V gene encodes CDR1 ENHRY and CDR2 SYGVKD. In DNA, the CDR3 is TGTGCCATCGGAGGGGGCAGGTCTGGCACAGATACGCAGTATTTT. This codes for CAIGGGRSGTDTQYF.

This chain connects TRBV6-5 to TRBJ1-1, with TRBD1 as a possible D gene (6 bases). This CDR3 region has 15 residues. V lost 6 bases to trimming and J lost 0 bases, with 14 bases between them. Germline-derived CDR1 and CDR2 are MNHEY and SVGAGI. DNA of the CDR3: TGTGCCAGCAGCCCAGGACAGTTCATGAACACTGAAGCTTTCTTT. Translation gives CASSPGQFMNTEAFF.

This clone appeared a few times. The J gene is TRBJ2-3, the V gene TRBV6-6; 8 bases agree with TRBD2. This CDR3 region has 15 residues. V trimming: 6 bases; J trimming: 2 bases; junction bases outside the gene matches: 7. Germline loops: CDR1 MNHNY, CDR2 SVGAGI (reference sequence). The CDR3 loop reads CASRISGAPTDTQYF. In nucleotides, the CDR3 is TGTGCCAGCAGGATTAGCGGGGCACCCACAGATACGCAGTATTTT.

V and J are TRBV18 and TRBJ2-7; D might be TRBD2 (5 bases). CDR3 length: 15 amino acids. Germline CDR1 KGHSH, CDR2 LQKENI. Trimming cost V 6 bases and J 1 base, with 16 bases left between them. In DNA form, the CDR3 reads TGTGCCAGCTCTCTGAAACGCGGACTGTCCTACGAGCAGTACTTC. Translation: CASSLKRGLSYEQYF.

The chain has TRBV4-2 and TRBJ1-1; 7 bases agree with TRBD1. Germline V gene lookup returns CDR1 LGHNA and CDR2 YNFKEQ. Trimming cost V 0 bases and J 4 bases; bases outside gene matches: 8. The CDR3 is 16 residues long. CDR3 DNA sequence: TGTGCCAGCAGCCAAGATCGGGACAGTTTATTCACTGAAGCTTTCTTT. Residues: CASSQDRDSLFTEAFF.